A single sample is the source of the 28 T cell receptor beta chains below, sequenced in a study of T-cell reconstitution after alpha-beta-depleted transplantation in children. Unique molecular identifiers were used to barcode this TCRbeta library. MiXCR, run by TCRdb on the PCR reads, gives a single entry per CDR3 protein. Of roughly 280,000 distinct CDR3 sequences in the sample, roughly 11% are singletons; the top ten hold less than 25%. Specimen: peripheral blood, collected 180 days after TCRalphabeta/CD19-depleted stem cell transplant. Source of these receptors: a male patient aged 2-10 years who had a stem cell transplant for chronic granulomatous disease, so the T cells may come from the graft donor.

This clonotype was seen many times. The chain recombines TRBV7-8 with TRBJ1-6, with TRBD1 identical over 12 bases. V shed 5 bases and J 10 bases; nucleotides not matched to a gene: 12. Germline assignment: CDR1 SGHVS and CDR2 FQNEAQ. CDR3 length: 17 residues. CDR3 residues: CASSPIRGTGGRSPLHF. The CDR3 region has the DNA TGTGCCAGCAGCCCAATACGCGGGACAGGGGGCAGATCACCCCTCCACTTT.

The sample holds many counts of this clonotype. V is TRBV12-3 or TRBV12-4 and J is TRBJ1-1; D is unclear. Deletions cut 3 bases from V and 3 bases from J, with 2 bases between. The CDR3 sequence is 11 residues long. CDR3 nucleotides: TGTGCCAGCAGTTTGTACACTGAAGCTTTCTTT. This sequence encodes CASSLYTEAFF.

At least ten counts were recorded for this clonotype. This chain links TRBV10-1 with TRBJ2-7; 7 bases fit TRBD2. V dropped 8 bases and J dropped 0; count of bases not matched to a gene: 4. The CDR3 length is 13 residues. Germline V gene data show CDR1 as WNHNN and CDR2 as SYGVQD (reference sequence). CDR3 in DNA: TGCGCCAGCTCGAGCGGGAACTCCTACGAGCAGTACTTC. Residues: CASSSGNSYEQYF.

In its sample, this clonotype was seen many times. The V gene is TRBV6-1, the J gene TRBJ2-3; no clear D. The CDR3 consists of 11 residues. V was shortened by 7 bases and J by 3 bases, with 5 bases between the two germline ends. Looked up from germline, CDR1 is MNHNS and CDR2 is SASEGT. The CDR3 sequence: CASKLTDTQYF. The CDR3 nucleotides are TGTGCCAGCAAGTTGACAGATACGCAGTATTTT.

This clonotype has ten or more counts. The rearrangement uses TRBV5-1 and TRBJ1-1, with D unclear. V dropped 3 bases and J dropped 6 bases, with 15 bases sitting between them. The CDR3 covers 14 residues. CDR1 and CDR2 from the germline V gene are SGHRS and YFSETQ. The DNA for the CDR3 is TGCGCCAGCAGCTCAAACGGGCGTACCTCTGAAGCTTTCTTT. It encodes CASSSNGRTSEAFF.

Regarding this clonotype: This clone may be a read error of a much larger clone one base away. The V gene is TRBV6-2 or TRBV6-3, the J gene TRBJ2-1, with 11 bases lining up with TRBD2. Germline values: CDR1 MNHEY, CDR2 SVGEGT. The CDR3 is 15 amino acids. The CDR3 reads CASRYTSGSYNERFF. The CDR3 nucleotides are TGTGCCAGCAGGTACACTAGCGGGAGTTACAATGAGCGGTTCTTC.

This clonotype was found many times. V is TRBV5-1 and J is TRBJ1-2, with TRBD1 matching over 7 bases. CDR1 SGHRS and CDR2 YFSETQ come from the germline V gene. The V gene end was trimmed by 2 bases and the J gene end by 4 bases; junction bases not matched to a gene: 5. The CDR3 is 14 amino acids. The CDR3 here is CASSLEGAGYGYTF. The CDR3 nucleotides read TGCGCCAGCAGCTTAGAGGGGGCAGGCTATGGCTACACCTTC.

The chain couples TRBV4-1 to TRBJ2-1; D is unclear. V lost 2 bases to trimming and J lost 5 bases, with 13 bases between them. Germline values: CDR1 MGHRA, CDR2 YSYEKL. This CDR3 comprises 15 residues. The CDR3 sequence is CASSQRYHQNNEQFF. In DNA, the CDR3 is TGCGCCAGCAGCCAAAGGTACCACCAAAACAATGAGCAGTTCTTC.

This clonotype was recorded many times. The rearrangement joins TRBV7-8 to TRBJ1-6, with a possible D match to TRBD1 (5 bases). V shed 2 bases and J shed 14 bases, with 7 bases lying between them. CDR1 SGHVS and CDR2 FQNEAQ come from the germline V gene. This CDR3 region has 11 residues. CDR3 in DNA: TGTGCCAGCAGCTTACAGGGAGCCCTCCACTTT. Translated, it gives CASSLQGALHF. Filled out from reference TRBV7-8 and TRBJ1-6, the complete variable domain reads GAGVSQSPRYKVAKRGQDVALRCDPISGHVSLFWYQQALGQGPEFLTYFQNEAQLDKSGLPSDRFFAERPEGSVSTLKIQRTQQEDSAVYLCASSLQGALHFGNGTRLTVT.

The chain employs TRBV5-4 and TRBJ2-7, with TRBD1 matching over 7 bases. CDR1 and CDR2 (germline): SGHNT, YYREEE (reference sequence). The ends lost 3 bases at V and 2 bases at J; junction bases unmatched: 8. CDR3 length equals 15 residues. The CDR3 DNA follows: TGTGCCAGCAGCTCCCCCGGGACAGTGACCTACGAGCAGTACTTC. It specifies CASSSPGTVTYEQYF.

This clonotype was seen repeatedly, ten times or more. This chain connects TRBV7-2 to TRBJ2-7, with D perhaps matching TRBD2 (6 bases). Per the germline V gene, CDR1 is SGHTA and CDR2 is FQGNSA. Trimming pared 1 base from V and 6 bases from J, leaving 7 bases between. CDR3 length equals 12 residues. The CDR3 loop is CASSLGGVEQYF. The CDR3 region has the DNA TGTGCCAGCAGCTTAGGCGGGGTCGAGCAGTACTTC.

This clonotype was seen at least ten times. This chain connects TRBV20-1 to TRBJ1-5; D uncertain. Per the germline V gene, CDR1 is DFQATT and CDR2 is SNEGSKA (reference sequence). The CDR3 extends over 13 amino acids. The V gene lost 3 bases and the J gene lost 7 bases, with 13 bases spanning the gap. As DNA, the CDR3 is TGCAGTGCTAGCGGTGGGTCTGGGCAGCCCCAGCATTTT. Its translation: CSASGGSGQPQHF.

This clonotype was seen more than once but under ten times. V gene TRBV6-2 or TRBV6-3 combines with J gene TRBJ2-3; D remains ambiguous. V shed 0 bases and J shed 0 bases, with 4 bases lying between them. Germline V lookup: CDR1 MNHEY, CDR2 SVGEGT. The CDR3 totals 14 residues. In nucleotides, the CDR3 is TGTGCCAGCAGTTACTCTGCTAGCACAGATACGCAGTATTTT. Protein: CASSYSASTDTQYF.

About this clonotype itself: This may be a read error: a much more frequent sequence differs by one nucleotide. This chain joins TRBV7-2 and TRBJ2-5; 8 bases are shared with TRBD2. CDR3 length: 16 residues. Germline lookup yields CDR1 SGHTA and CDR2 FQGNSA. V trimming: 4 bases; J trimming: 2 bases; junction bases outside the gene matches: 9. CDR3 sequence (DNA): TGTGCCAGCAGCTATTTCGGGGGGGCCCCTCAAGAGACCCAGTACTTC. Amino acid sequence: CASSYFGGAPQETQYF.

This clonotype appeared many times. The rearrangement uses TRBV12-3 or TRBV12-4 and TRBJ2-7; 8 nucleotides match TRBD1. The CDR3 extends over 13 amino acids. The trim removed 10 bases at V and 2 bases at J, leaving 7 bases unmatched. The CDR3 nucleotides are TGTGCCACGGCGACAGGGGAAGCCTACGAGCAGTACTTC. This codes for CATATGEAYEQYF.

This clonotype was detected only a few times. This chain uses TRBV12-3 or TRBV12-4 with TRBJ2-1; no clear D gene. The CDR3 is made up of 15 amino acids. V lost 2 bases to trimming and J lost 5 bases, with 13 bases between them. CDR3 in DNA: TGTGCCAGCAGTTTAAAACTTACACTAAACAATGAGCAGTTCTTC. Translation gives CASSLKLTLNNEQFF.

Ten or more counts support this clonotype. V gene TRBV21-1 combines with J gene TRBJ2-7; the table names TRBD2, a call not compared with the DNA. TRBV21-1 is deemed a pseudogene. This CDR3 has 14 amino acids. In DNA form, the CDR3 reads TGTGCCAGCCGATTAGGGGAGGGTACCTACGAGCAGTACTTC. Protein sequence: CASRLGEGTYEQYF.

In this sample, this clonotype turned up many times. The V call is TRBV20-1, the J call TRBJ1-5, with TRBD1 matching over 10 bases. V shed 5 bases and J 4 bases; nucleotides not matched to a gene: 8. Germline CDR1 is DFQATT and CDR2 is SNEGSKA (reference sequence). The CDR3 extends over 15 amino acids. CDR3: CSARVGQGFNQPQHF. The CDR3 bases are TGCAGTGCTCGAGTGGGACAGGGGTTTAATCAGCCCCAGCATTTT.

This clonotype was picked up many times. The chain couples TRBV4-1 to TRBJ1-3; 7 bases are shared with TRBD1. This CDR3 has 17 residues. In germline, CDR1 is MGHRA, CDR2 YSYEKL. V dropped 0 bases and J dropped 0; count of bases not matched to a gene: 5. CDR3 nucleotides: TGCGCCAGCAGCCAAGATAACGGGGACAGCTCTGGAAACACCATATATTTT. Amino acid sequence: CASSQDNGDSSGNTIYF.

This clonotype was detected ten times or more. V and J are TRBV12-3 or TRBV12-4 and TRBJ2-5, with unresolved D. CDR3 length equals 15 residues. V lost 5 bases to trimming and J lost 3 bases, with 16 bases between them. The CDR3 is CASSPRANGEETQYF. The CDR3 bases are TGTGCCAGCAGTCCCCGGGCGAATGGGGAAGAGACCCAGTACTTC.

This clonotype was picked up many times. V and J are TRBV7-7 and TRBJ2-1; 9 bases line up with TRBD2. V dropped 6 bases and J dropped 4; count of bases not matched to a gene: 25. The germline gives CDR1 SSHAT, CDR2 FNYEAQ (reference sequence). CDR3 size: 21 residues. CDR3 nucleotide sequence: TGTGCCAGCAGATCATTGGCCCCATTAATTTTAGCGGGAGAGGATTACAATGAGCAGTTCTTC. Translating gives CASRSLAPLILAGEDYNEQFF.

In its sample, this clonotype was seen many times. V usage is TRBV28 and J usage is TRBJ1-3; D is uncertain. Trimming left V 2 bases short and J 8 bases short, with 10 bases between. Per the germline V gene, CDR1 is MDHEN and CDR2 is SYDVKM. This CDR3 has 13 amino acids. CDR3 sequence (DNA): TGTGCCAGCAGTTTACGTCCTAAGGACACCATATATTTT. Residues: CASSLRPKDTIYF. Variable domain in full (rest from reference TRBV28 and TRBJ1-3): DVKVTQSSRYLVKRTGEKVFLECVQDMDHENMFWYRQDPGLGLRLIYFSYDVKMKEKGDIPEGYSVSREKKERFSLILESASTNQTSMYLCASSLRPKDTIYFGEGSWLTVV.

This clonotype was detected many times. V gene TRBV29-1 combines with J gene TRBJ1-5; D is perhaps TRBD1 (6 bases). The germline V and J ends were trimmed by 5 bases and 2 bases, with 7 bases remaining between them. Germline V gives CDR1 SQVTM, CDR2 ANQGSEA. The CDR3 has 12 residues. The CDR3 here is CSVRTGNQPQHF. The CDR3 nucleotides read TGCAGCGTTCGGACAGGCAATCAGCCCCAGCATTTT.

This clonotype showed up many times. V usage is TRBV5-1 and J usage is TRBJ1-5, with a tentative D call TRBD1 (5 bases). The V gene's germline CDR1 is SGHRS and CDR2 YFSETQ. Trimming took off 0 bases at V and 5 bases at J, with 9 bases between the two ends. The CDR3 is made up of 14 amino acids. This CDR3 reads CASSLAGSDQPQHF. The CDR3 DNA reads TGCGCCAGCAGCTTGGCAGGGAGTGATCAGCCCCAGCATTTT.

This clonotype was picked up many times. The chain carries TRBV11-1 and TRBJ2-1, with a tentative D call TRBD2 (6 bases). Germline lookup yields CDR1 SGHAT and CDR2 FQDESV (reference sequence). Deletions cut 10 bases from V and 0 bases from J, with 16 bases between. This CDR3 has 15 residues. CDR3 region: CATRRWGDSYNEQFF. The CDR3 DNA sequence: TGTGCCACCCGCAGGTGGGGGGACTCCTACAATGAGCAGTTCTTC. The variable domain in full, with the rest retrieved from reference TRBV11-1 and TRBJ2-1, is EAEVAQSPRYKITEKSQAVAFWCDPISGHATLYWYRQILGQGPELLVQFQDESVVDDSQLPKDRFSAERLKGVDSTLKIQPAELGDSAMYLCATRRWGDSYNEQFFGPGTRLTVL.

This clonotype was observed many times. The chain carries TRBV5-1 and TRBJ2-7; 11 nucleotides line up with TRBD1. Trimming removed 4 bases from V and 1 base from J; junction bases left unmatched: 4. The CDR3 loop spans 15 amino acids. Germline CDR1 and CDR2: SGHRS and YFSETQ. The CDR3 protein is CASSPRDRGSYEQYF. In nucleotides, the CDR3 is TGCGCCAGCAGCCCAAGGGACAGGGGGTCCTACGAGCAGTACTTC.

There are many counts of this clonotype. The V call is TRBV7-9, the J call TRBJ1-2, with a possible D match to TRBD1 (5 bases). CDR3 length equals 14 residues. V was trimmed by 3 bases and J by 2 bases, leaving 10 bases between them. Germline assignment: CDR1 SEHNR and CDR2 FQNEAQ (reference sequence). CDR3 sequence (DNA): TGTGCCAGCAGCTTCGGGACGGCGAACTATGGCTACACCTTC. Amino acids: CASSFGTANYGYTF.

This clonotype was seen a handful of times. The rearrangement joins TRBV2 to TRBJ2-1, with 11 bases aligning to TRBD2. The CDR3 covers 16 residues. V dropped 1 base and J dropped 3; count of bases not matched to a gene: 2. Germline lookup yields CDR1 SNHLY and CDR2 FYNNEI. CDR3 amino acids: CASSEGLAGGYNEQFF. The CDR3 DNA reads as TGTGCCAGCAGTGAAGGGCTAGCGGGGGGCTACAATGAGCAGTTCTTC.